Below, 18 T cell receptor beta chains from the same sample are listed, as sequenced in a study of cytomegalovirus exposure and HLA in healthy donors. It was with 60 Vbeta and 13 Jbeta primers that the PCR ran. Assay used: immunoSEQ multiplex PCR; TCRdb lists only in-frame clones, some missing. Here the sample spans roughly 150,000 clones, around 76% being singletons. The sample comprised PBMCs. Receptor source: a man aged 35 to 55 in good health and CMV-seronegative.

The chain employs TRBV18 and TRBJ2-2, with TRBD1 identical over 9 bases. CDR1 is KGHSH, CDR2 LQKENI, per germline. The CDR3 spans 15 residues. The trim removed 5 bases at V and 3 bases at J, leaving 4 bases unmatched. CDR3 residues: CASSRDRVDTGELFF. For the CDR3, the DNA is TGTGCCAGCTCAAGGGACAGGGTGGACACCGGGGAGCTGTTTTTT.

The rearrangement joins TRBV28 to TRBJ2-7; D might be TRBD2 (6 bases). The V and J ends lost 3 bases and 7 bases respectively, with 16 bases between them. This CDR3 is built from 14 residues. Germline V gene data show CDR1 as MDHEN and CDR2 as SYDVKM. The CDR3 DNA reads as TGTGCCAGCAGTTTGACCTCTACCCGGGGGGAGCAGTACGTC. Translating it yields CASSLTSTRGEQYV.

This rearrangement joins TRBV7-3 to TRBJ2-1; D possibly corresponds to TRBD2 (6 bases). V lost 2 bases and J lost 8, with 19 bases in between. The CDR3 spans 16 residues. Germline assignment: CDR1 SGHTA and CDR2 FQGTGA. The CDR3 bases are TGTGCCAGCAGCTTAGGGGCGGGAACGGTAGGAGATGAGCAGTTCTTC. Protein product: CASSLGAGTVGDEQFF.

The rearrangement links TRBV6-5 to TRBJ2-7, with 7 bases identical to TRBD1. The CDR3 is 15 amino acids. The J segment lost 1 base and the V segment lost 6 bases, leaving 9 bases of the junction unmatched. The germline gives CDR1 MNHEY, CDR2 SVGAGI. The CDR3 DNA reads as TGTGCCAGCAGGCCCCCGGGACAGCTATCCTACGAGCAGTACTTC. It is translated as CASRPPGQLSYEQYF.

The rearrangement joins TRBV6-6 to TRBJ2-5; D is undetermined. Germline V gene sequence: CDR1 MNHNY, CDR2 SVGAGI (reference sequence). This CDR3 is built from 14 residues. Trimming cost V 4 bases and J 4 bases, with 13 bases left between them. The CDR3 sequence: CASSSPGTLETQYF. Here the CDR3 DNA reads TGTGCCAGCAGTTCCCCAGGCACTTTAGAGACCCAGTACTTC.

The chain combines TRBV9 with TRBJ1-1; D unclear. Trimming shortened V by 0 bases and J by 2 bases, and 14 bases separated the two germline ends. This CDR3 contains 16 residues. The V gene's germline CDR1 is SGDLS and CDR2 YYNGEE. This CDR3 reads CASSVGGFGANTEAFF. CDR3 coding DNA: TGTGCCAGCAGCGTAGGAGGGTTCGGTGCAAACACTGAAGCTTTCTTT.

The chain uses TRBV27 and TRBJ1-1; D is ambiguous. This CDR3 is 15 amino acids long. Germline CDR1 MNHEY, CDR2 SMNVEV (reference sequence). V was trimmed by 0 bases and J by 5 bases, leaving 13 bases between them. CDR3 sequence: CASSLSTSGGTEAFF. The DNA for the CDR3 is TGTGCCAGCAGTTTATCGACTTCAGGCGGGACTGAAGCTTTCTTT.

This clone was seen only once. The chain recombines TRBV5-1 with TRBJ2-2, with 15 bases aligning to TRBD2. Germline trimming cut 4 bases from V and 5 bases from J; bases unmatched to any gene: 3. Germline loops: CDR1 SGHRS, CDR2 YFSETQ. This CDR3 contains 16 residues. The DNA for the CDR3 is TGCGCCAGCAGCCCTGGGACTAGCGGGGGGACCGGGGAGCTGTTTTTT. The encoded protein is CASSPGTSGGTGELFF.

J is TRBJ2-3 and V is TRBV5-4, with 10 nucleotides matching TRBD2. Germline CDR1 reads SGHNT; CDR2 reads YYREEE (reference sequence). CDR3 length equals 16 residues. Trimming removed 0 bases from V and 1 base from J; junction bases left unmatched: 2. The CDR3, as DNA: TGTGCCAGCAGCTTGGGGACTAGCGGACGCACAGATACGCAGTATTTT. As protein: CASSLGTSGRTDTQYF. The full variable domain, its missing parts supplied by reference TRBV5-4 and TRBJ2-3, is ETGVTQSPTHLIKTRGQQVTLRCSSQSGHNTVSWYQQALGQGPQFIFQYYREEENGRGNFPPRFSGLQFPNYSSELNVNALELDDSALYLCASSLGTSGRTDTQYFGPGTRLTVL.

V usage is TRBV19 and J usage is TRBJ2-3; D perhaps matches TRBD2 (6 bases). Germline V gives CDR1 LNHDA, CDR2 SQIVND (reference sequence). The germline V and J ends were trimmed by 0 bases and 6 bases, with 16 bases remaining between them. The CDR3 length is 16 residues. CDR3 sequence reads: CASSIDPRPGGDTQYF. DNA of the CDR3: TGTGCCAGTAGTATAGATCCCCGCCCTGGAGGGGATACGCAGTATTTT.

The gene calls are TRBV11-2 and TRBJ2-5, with D maybe TRBD2 (5 bases). V gave up 8 bases and J gave up 1 base, with 17 bases separating them. This CDR3 has 15 residues. Germline CDR1 is SGHAT and CDR2 is FQNNGV. The CDR3 spells CASAANFGLQETQYF. CDR3 bases: TGTGCCAGCGCTGCTAATTTTGGACTCCAAGAGACCCAGTACTTC. The variable domain in full, with the rest retrieved from reference TRBV11-2 and TRBJ2-5, is EAGVAQSPRYKIIEKRQSVAFWCNPISGHATLYWYQQILGQGPKLLIQFQNNGVVDDSQLPKDRFSAERLKGVDSTLKIQPAKLEDSAVYLCASAANFGLQETQYFGPGTRLLVL.

This clone was recorded only once. The V call is TRBV4-1, the J call TRBJ1-1; weak D call: TRBD1 (5 bases). The CDR3 is 13 residues long. Germline assignment: CDR1 MGHRA and CDR2 YSYEKL. V was clipped by 1 base and J by 9 bases, with 12 bases between them. CDR3 coding DNA: TGCGCCAGCAGCCAAGTGGCAGGGATGAAAGCTTTCTTT. The encoded protein is CASSQVAGMKAFF.

V gene TRBV7-9 combines with J gene TRBJ2-3; the match to TRBD1 covers 10 bases. Germline values: CDR1 SEHNR, CDR2 FQNEAQ (reference sequence). With V trimmed by 5 bases and J by 2 bases, 7 bases remained unmatched. The CDR3 length is 16 residues. In DNA, the CDR3 is TGTGCCAGCAGCCACCGACAGGGGGCTTTCACAGATACGCAGTATTTT. This sequence encodes CASSHRQGAFTDTQYF.

This clone was picked up a small number of times. Compared with germline, one end of the junction differs, possibly owing to a read error. The rearrangement uses TRBV6-5 and TRBJ2-1; D might be TRBD2 (6 bases). The CDR3 contains 15 residues. Germline assignment: CDR1 MNHEY and CDR2 SVGAGI. The CDR3 loop reads CASSYSPSASNGQFF. In nucleotides, the CDR3 is TGTGCCAGCAGTTACTCCCCTAGCGCCTCCAATGGGCAGTTCTTC.

This chain joins TRBV6-1 and TRBJ2-7; no reliable D call. The length of the CDR3 is 12 residues. The germline V gene has CDR1 MNHNS and CDR2 SASEGT. The germline V and J ends were trimmed by 4 bases and 1 base, with 5 bases remaining between them. CDR3 in DNA: TGTGCCAGCAGTGCGGGTTCCTACGAGCAGTACGTC. Translation gives CASSAGSYEQYV.

The chain uses TRBV6-5 and TRBJ1-2; 9 bases line up with TRBD1. The germline V gene encodes CDR1 MNHEY and CDR2 SVGAGI. CDR3 length: 13 residues. The trim removed 8 bases at V and 8 bases at J, leaving 9 bases unmatched. The CDR3 sequence: CASGNGQGRGYTF. CDR3 in DNA: TGTGCCAGCGGGAACGGACAGGGGCGAGGCTACACCTTC.

V and J are TRBV9 and TRBJ2-7; 9 nucleotides match TRBD2. This CDR3 region has 14 residues. With 3 bases clipped from V and 2 bases from J, the junction kept 3 bases outside the gene matches. CDR1 and CDR2 from the germline V gene are SGDLS and YYNGEE. This CDR3 reads CASSEGLATYEQYF. The CDR3 DNA reads as TGTGCCAGCAGCGAGGGACTAGCAACCTACGAGCAGTACTTC.

V usage is TRBV4-1 and J usage is TRBJ1-2; TRBD1 is a possible D gene (5 bases). V lost 0 bases and J lost 3, with 11 bases in between. Germline V gene data show CDR1 as MGHRA and CDR2 as YSYEKL. The CDR3 sequence is 15 residues long. CDR3 loop: CASSQDAGSDYGYTF. CDR3 DNA sequence: TGCGCCAGCAGCCAAGATGCAGGGTCTGACTATGGCTACACCTTC.